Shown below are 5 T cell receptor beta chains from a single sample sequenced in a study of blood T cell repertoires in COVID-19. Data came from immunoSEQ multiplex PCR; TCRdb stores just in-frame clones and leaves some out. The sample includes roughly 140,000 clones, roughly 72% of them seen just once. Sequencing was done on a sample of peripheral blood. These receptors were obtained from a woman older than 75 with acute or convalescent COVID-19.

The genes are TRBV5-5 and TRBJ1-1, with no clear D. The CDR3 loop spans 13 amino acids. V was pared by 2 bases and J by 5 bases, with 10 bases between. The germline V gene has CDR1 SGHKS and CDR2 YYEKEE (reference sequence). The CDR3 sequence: CASSFPGRTEAFF. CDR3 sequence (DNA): TGTGCCAGCAGCTTTCCAGGAAGAACTGAAGCTTTCTTT.

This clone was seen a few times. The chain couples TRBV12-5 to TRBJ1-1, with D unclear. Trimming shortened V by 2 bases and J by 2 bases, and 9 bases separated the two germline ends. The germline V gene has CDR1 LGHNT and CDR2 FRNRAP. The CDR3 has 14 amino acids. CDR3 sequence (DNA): TGTGCTAGTGGTTTGATTCCGAGAAACACTGAAGCTTTCTTT. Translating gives CASGLIPRNTEAFF.

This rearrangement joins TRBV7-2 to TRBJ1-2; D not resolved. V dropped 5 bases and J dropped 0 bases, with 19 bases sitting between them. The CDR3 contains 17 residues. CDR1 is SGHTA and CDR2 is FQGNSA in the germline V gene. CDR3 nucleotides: TGTGCCAGCAGCCCGGCGTTCTTCCGGAGTCCTAACTATGGCTACACCTTC. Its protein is CASSPAFFRSPNYGYTF.

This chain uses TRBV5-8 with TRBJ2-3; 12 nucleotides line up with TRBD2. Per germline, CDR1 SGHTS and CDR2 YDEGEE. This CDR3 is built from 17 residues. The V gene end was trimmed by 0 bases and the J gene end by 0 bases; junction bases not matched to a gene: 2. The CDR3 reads CASSLAGTSGSTDTQYF. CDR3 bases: TGTGCCAGCAGCTTGGCAGGGACTAGCGGGAGCACAGATACGCAGTATTTT.

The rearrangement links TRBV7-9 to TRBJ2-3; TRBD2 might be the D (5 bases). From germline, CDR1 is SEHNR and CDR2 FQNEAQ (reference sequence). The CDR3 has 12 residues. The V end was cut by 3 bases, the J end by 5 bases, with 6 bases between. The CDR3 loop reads CASSFGIDTQYF. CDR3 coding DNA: TGTGCCAGCAGCTTCGGGATAGATACGCAGTATTTT.